This TCR beta chain comes out of a study of beta chain features in type 1 diabetes. This clone occurred a few times. The target antigen is unknown. Deletions cut 4 bases from V and 3 bases from J, with 16 bases between. This CDR3 is 16 amino acids long. Germline CDR1 MGHDK, CDR2 SYGVNS. Reverse transcribing all isolated RNA meant expressed TCRB transcripts were sequenced. The average output of naive, central memory and regulatory T cell samples was several million reads. The data were produced by immunoSEQ multiplex PCR, yet TCRdb's version contains in-frame clones alone and is incomplete. Among fewer than 250,000 clones listed, about 10% were seen once. Overall study results and limits: Healthy donors had naive, central memory and Treg TCRB repertoires that appeared less similar than those seen among patients. Fewer insertions but more deletions were seen at VDJ junctions in type 1 diabetes patients.

About 110 mL of blood, on average, came from one heparinised draw per donor. V gene TRBV25-1 combines with J gene TRBJ2-1, with a tentative D call TRBD1 (6 bases). Sample: naive CD4+ T cells from blood. The source is a woman between 18 and 30 years old in good health. In DNA form, the CDR3 reads TGTGCCAGCAGTGCCGGGACACTAAAAATCTACAATGAGCAGTTCTTC. It translates to CASSAGTLKIYNEQFF.